The 19 T cell receptor beta chains below come from one sample, sequenced in a study of blood T cell repertoires in COVID-19. Only in-frame clones appear in the TCRdb table, and some are missing; sequencing was by immunoSEQ multiplex PCR. Of hundreds of thousands of clones listed, 88% are singletons. Sequencing was carried out using PBMCs or T cells enriched from blood (not recorded which). Every receptor here comes from a woman in her forties or fifties who had recovered from COVID-19.

The rearrangement uses TRBV2 and TRBJ2-7; D gene uncertain. CDR3 size: 12 residues. Germline lookup yields CDR1 SNHLY and CDR2 FYNNEI. V was pared by 5 bases and J by 4 bases, with 9 bases between. CDR3 sequence reads: CASSPTMYEQYF. The CDR3 DNA reads TGTGCCAGCAGTCCCACAATGTACGAGCAGTACTTC.

The chain has TRBV5-6 and TRBJ2-1, with 7 bases that match TRBD2. The CDR3 spans 17 residues. J was trimmed by 9 bases and V by 4 bases; bases with no gene match: 19. Germline CDR1 reads SGHDT; CDR2 reads YYEEEE. CDR3 in amino acids: CASSTTGAGRATVEQFF. As DNA, the CDR3 is TGTGCCAGCAGCACCACGGGTGCGGGGAGGGCCACGGTTGAGCAGTTCTTC.

The V and J genes are TRBV7-2 and TRBJ1-1, with TRBD1 as a possible D gene (6 bases). Per germline, CDR1 SGHTA and CDR2 FQGNSA. This CDR3 is 14 amino acids long. The V end was cut by 6 bases, the J end by 0 bases, with 11 bases between. The CDR3 loop is CASRTGTLNTEAFF. CDR3 in DNA: TGTGCCAGCAGGACAGGAACCTTGAACACTGAAGCTTTCTTT. Filled out from reference TRBV7-2 and TRBJ1-1, the complete variable domain reads GAGVSQSPSNKVTEKGKDVELRCDPISGHTALYWYRQSLGQGLEFLIYFQGNSAPDKSGLPSDRFSAERTGGSVSTLTIQRTQQEDSAVYLCASRTGTLNTEAFFGQGTRLTVV.

The chain employs TRBV4-1 and TRBJ2-2; 9 positions agree with TRBD2. Germline V gives CDR1 MGHRA, CDR2 YSYEKL. Trimming removed 4 bases from V and 3 bases from J; junction bases left unmatched: 9. There are 17 residues in the CDR3. The CDR3 nucleotides are TGCGCCAGCAGCCCCCGGGGGAGCGGGGGGTACACCGGGGAGCTGTTTTTT. Its protein product is CASSPRGSGGYTGELFF.

The chain uses TRBV29-1 and TRBJ2-7, with D maybe TRBD2 (5 bases). The CDR3 runs to 13 residues. Germline loops: CDR1 SQVTM, CDR2 ANQGSEA. V was pared by 6 bases and J by 0 bases, with 12 bases between. The CDR3 protein is CSVTDGNSYEQYF. The CDR3 coding sequence is TGCAGCGTCACGGACGGGAACTCCTACGAGCAGTACTTC.

The V gene is TRBV7-9, the J gene TRBJ2-1; 11 positions match TRBD2. Losses at the gene ends were 5 bases for V and 5 bases for J; bases not matched to a gene: 8. This CDR3 is built from 16 residues. CDR1 and CDR2 from the germline V gene are SEHNR and FQNEAQ (reference sequence). The CDR3 reads CASSPGTSGSNNEQFF. For the CDR3, the DNA is TGTGCCAGCAGCCCCGGTACTAGCGGGAGTAACAATGAGCAGTTCTTC. Filled out from reference TRBV7-9 and TRBJ2-1, the complete variable domain reads DTGVSQNPRHKITKRGQNVTFRCDPISEHNRLYWYRQTLGQGPEFLTYFQNEAQLEKSRLLSDRFSAERPKGSFSTLEIQRTEQGDSAMYLCASSPGTSGSNNEQFFGPGTRLTVL.

The CDR3 DNA follows: TGTGCCAGCAGTTTACGAGGGGGCCAGGTGGATGAAAAACTGTTTTTT. Its protein is CASSLRGGQVDEKLFF. The V gene is TRBV6-2 or TRBV6-3, the J gene TRBJ1-4, with 7 bases lining up with TRBD1. The length of the CDR3 is 16 residues. Germline CDR1 is MNHEY and CDR2 is SVGEGT. J gave up 6 bases and V 4 bases, and 11 bases lay outside the gene matches.

This chain uses TRBV29-1 with TRBJ2-1; a possible D gene is TRBD1 (5 bases). The CDR3 is made up of 11 amino acids. Germline V gene data show CDR1 as SQVTM and CDR2 as ANQGSEA. Trimming removed 4 bases at V and 7 bases at J, with 8 bases between. The CDR3, as DNA: TGCAGCGTTGGACAGAGGAATGAGCAGTTCTTC. It is translated as CSVGQRNEQFF.

The V and J genes are TRBV15 and TRBJ2-2, with 8 nucleotides matching TRBD2. Germline values: CDR1 LNHNV, CDR2 YYDKDF (reference sequence). CDR3 length: 16 amino acids. V was clipped by 0 bases and J by 4 bases; unmatched bases: 4. CDR3 region: CATSRESSGSTGELFF. CDR3 nucleotide sequence: TGTGCCACCAGCAGAGAGTCTAGCGGGTCCACCGGGGAGCTGTTTTTT. The variable domain in full, completed from reference TRBV15 and TRBJ2-2, reads DAMVIQNPRYQVTQFGKPVTLSCSQTLNHNVMYWYQQKSSQAPKLLFHYYDKDFNNEADTPDNFQSRRPNTSFCFLDIRSPGLGDTAMYLCATSRESSGSTGELFFGEGSRLTVL.

The count of this clone is one. The rearrangement joins TRBV7-2 to TRBJ2-5; 7 bases fit TRBD1. Germline V CDR1 and CDR2: SGHTA, FQGNSA. The length of the CDR3 is 14 residues. J was trimmed by 1 base and V by 5 bases; bases with no gene match: 4. CDR3 loop: CASSPRTGQETQYF. CDR3 nucleotides: TGTGCCAGCAGCCCGCGGACAGGCCAAGAGACCCAGTACTTC. The full variable domain, in which reference TRBV7-2 and TRBJ2-5 provide the parts outside the CDR3, is GAGVSQSPSNKVTEKGKDVELRCDPISGHTALYWYRQSLGQGLEFLIYFQGNSAPDKSGLPSDRFSAERTGGSVSTLTIQRTQQEDSAVYLCASSPRTGQETQYFGPGTRLLVL.

The chain couples TRBV30 to TRBJ1-2, with 7 bases that match TRBD1. The V gene end was trimmed by 3 bases and the J gene end by 8 bases; junction bases not matched to a gene: 6. CDR3 size: 12 residues. CDR1 is GTSNPN and CDR2 is SVGIG in the germline V gene (reference sequence). The CDR3 coding sequence is TGTGCCTGGAGGCTGACAGGGAACGGCTACACCTTC. Its protein product is CAWRLTGNGYTF.

The J gene is TRBJ1-2, the V gene TRBV5-1, with D perhaps TRBD1 (6 bases). The V and J ends lost 3 bases and 4 bases respectively, with 16 bases between them. Germline lookup yields CDR1 SGHRS and CDR2 YFSETQ. The CDR3 has 15 residues. The CDR3 DNA reads as TGCGCCAGCAGCTCAAGTCAGCCAGGGGTCTATGGCTACACCTTC. The encoded protein is CASSSSQPGVYGYTF. Combining the CDR3 with reference TRBV5-1 and TRBJ1-2 gives the whole variable domain KAGVTQTPRYLIKTRGQQVTLSCSPISGHRSVSWYQQTPGQGLQFLFEYFSETQRNKGNFPGRFSGRQFSNSRSEMNVSTLELGDSALYLCASSSSQPGVYGYTFGSGTRLTVV.

The chain recombines TRBV2 with TRBJ2-2, with a tentative D call TRBD2 (5 bases). V was pared by 8 bases and J by 5 bases, with 12 bases between. CDR3 length: 13 residues. Per germline, CDR1 SNHLY and CDR2 FYNNEI. CDR3 in DNA: TGTGCCAGCGCGAGGGTAGGAACCGGGGAGCTGTTTTTT. Encoded protein: CASARVGTGELFF.

The V and J genes are TRBV7-9 and TRBJ2-7, with unresolved D. Trimming took 5 bases from V and 2 from J, leaving 10 bases between them. This CDR3 region has 13 residues. Germline CDR1 and CDR2: SEHNR and FQNEAQ (reference sequence). The CDR3 here is CASSPTPTYEQYF. The CDR3 DNA reads TGTGCCAGCAGCCCAACTCCAACCTACGAGCAGTACTTC.

V and J are TRBV7-2 and TRBJ1-5; 8 bases are a match to TRBD1. The CDR3 loop spans 15 amino acids. The J segment lost 4 bases and the V segment lost 1 base, leaving 3 bases of the junction unmatched. Germline CDR1 is SGHTA and CDR2 is FQGNSA. The CDR3 sequence is CASSLVGQANQPQHF. CDR3 nucleotides: TGTGCCAGCAGCTTAGTGGGACAGGCTAATCAGCCCCAGCATTTT.

This rearrangement joins TRBV11-2 to TRBJ1-6; TRBD1 is a possible D gene (5 bases). The CDR3 is made up of 16 amino acids. V lost 5 bases to trimming and J lost 0 bases, with 11 bases between them. Germline V CDR1 and CDR2: SGHAT, FQNNGV. The CDR3 reads CASSPSRDSYNSPLHF. The CDR3 nucleotides are TGTGCCAGCAGCCCGAGCAGGGACTCCTATAATTCACCCCTCCACTTT. The full variable domain, its missing parts supplied by reference TRBV11-2 and TRBJ1-6, is EAGVAQSPRYKIIEKRQSVAFWCNPISGHATLYWYQQILGQGPKLLIQFQNNGVVDDSQLPKDRFSAERLKGVDSTLKIQPAKLEDSAVYLCASSPSRDSYNSPLHFGNGTRLTVT.

The sample holds a few counts of this clone. The J gene is TRBJ2-1, the V gene TRBV5-4; weak D call: TRBD2 (5 bases). Germline CDR1 is SGHNT and CDR2 is YYREEE (reference sequence). V was clipped by 9 bases and J by 9 bases, with 22 bases between them. The length of the CDR3 is 14 residues. The CDR3: CAIPRGFLGGEQFF. In DNA, the CDR3 is TGTGCCATCCCCCGGGGTTTCCTTGGCGGTGAGCAGTTCTTC.

The count of this clone is one. The chain links TRBV10-3 to TRBJ2-7, with 11 bases fitting TRBD2. The CDR3 extends over 16 amino acids. Trimming cost V 0 bases and J 6 bases; bases outside gene matches: 7. The germline V gene has CDR1 ENHRY and CDR2 SYGVKD. CDR3 protein: CAISESAGLAGVEQYF. The CDR3 DNA is TGTGCCATCAGTGAGTCTGCCGGACTAGCGGGCGTCGAGCAGTACTTC.

The V call is TRBV9, the J call TRBJ2-7, with TRBD2 matching 10 bases. Germline values: CDR1 SGDLS, CDR2 YYNGEE. The length of the CDR3 is 15 residues. With 0 bases clipped from V and 3 bases from J, the junction kept 3 bases outside the gene matches. The CDR3 DNA reads as TGTGCCAGCAGCGTAGGCCGACTAGCGGGCTACGAGCAGTACTTC. This gives the protein CASSVGRLAGYEQYF.